The 24 T cell receptor beta chains below were found in one sample sequenced in a study of blood T cell repertoires in COVID-19. TCRdb's copy holds only in-frame clones and misses some; the assay was immunoSEQ multiplex PCR. The sample includes more than 65,000 clones, roughly 84% of them seen just once. Sequencing was performed on peripheral blood. Receptors originate from a woman in her forties or fifties with acute or convalescent COVID-19.

The V call is TRBV10-3, the J call TRBJ2-5; perhaps TRBD1 as D (7 bases). CDR3 size: 13 residues. CDR1 is ENHRY and CDR2 is SYGVKD in the germline V gene. The ends were cut back, 7 bases at V and 5 bases at J, with 14 bases in the middle. In DNA, the CDR3 is TGTGCCATCAAAAACAGGGGAGGTGAGACCCAGTACTTC. This gives the protein CAIKNRGGETQYF.

The chain employs TRBV30 and TRBJ2-5; D is possibly TRBD2 (6 bases). The V end lost 0 bases, the J end lost 1 base, and 9 bases lay between the germline ends. The CDR3 length is 14 residues. Germline-derived CDR1 and CDR2 are GTSNPN and SVGIG (reference sequence). The DNA of the CDR3 is TGTGCCTGGAGTGTTAGGCGGGGCCAAGAGACCCAGTACTTC. Its translation: CAWSVRRGQETQYF.

Notes on this clone: In this CDR3 the conserved last residue, phenylalanine or tryptophan, is missing, so a read error is likely. The DNA is left out, because the CDR3 cannot be placed on it with certainty; the CDR3 is given as TCRdb lists it. The J gene is TRBJ1-2, the V gene TRBV5-3; TRBD1, the table's D call, lacks a check against the DNA. TRBV5-3 is classed as an ORF, of uncertain function. The CDR3 totals 10 residues, both ends included. CDR3 region: CARSVRRGRL.

The DNA of the CDR3 is TGTGCCTGGGCAGGGGAAGGCAATCAGCCCCAGCATTTT. This translates into CAWAGEGNQPQHF. The chain carries TRBV30 and TRBJ1-5; D is perhaps TRBD1 (6 bases). Germline assignment: CDR1 GTSNPN and CDR2 SVGIG (reference sequence). The CDR3 sequence is 13 residues long. Between the trimmed V and J ends, which lost 5 bases and 2 bases, there was a span of 10 bases.

The count of this clone is one. This chain joins TRBV11-3 and TRBJ2-4; D is uncertain. This CDR3 has 14 amino acids. Germline-derived CDR1 and CDR2 are SGHNT and YENEEA. Trimming left V 5 bases short and J 0 bases short, with 8 bases between. This CDR3 is CASSGGQAKNIQYF. CDR3 bases: TGTGCCAGCAGCGGTGGGCAAGCCAAAAACATTCAGTACTTC.

This clone has more than one count but fewer than ten. CDR3 nucleotides: TGTGCCAGCAGCGCCCCCACTAGCGGGGAGCTGTTTTTT. It is translated as CASSAPTSGELFF. V usage is TRBV13 and J usage is TRBJ2-2, with D perhaps TRBD2 (5 bases). Between the trimmed V and J ends, which lost 5 bases and 7 bases, there was a span of 11 bases. The CDR3 is 13 amino acids. CDR1 and CDR2 (germline): PRHDT, FYEKMQ (reference sequence).

The rearrangement uses TRBV19 and TRBJ2-7; TRBD2 is a possible D gene (7 bases). Trimming removed 3 bases at V and 6 bases at J, with 15 bases between. The CDR3 runs 14 residues. CDR1 and CDR2 (germline): LNHDA, SQIVND (reference sequence). Here the CDR3 DNA reads TGTGCCAGTAGTATCGGGGGGCGTTTTAGCGAGCAGTACTTC. It yields the protein CASSIGGRFSEQYF.

This rearrangement joins TRBV9 to TRBJ1-2, with D possibly TRBD1 on 5 matching bases. The CDR3 runs to 15 residues. Trimming removed 0 bases at V and 0 bases at J, with 9 bases between. Germline CDR1 is SGDLS and CDR2 is YYNGEE. This CDR3 is CASSVGGLANYGYTF. The CDR3 DNA is TGTGCCAGCAGCGTAGGGGGACTAGCTAACTATGGCTACACCTTC. Together with reference TRBV9 and TRBJ1-2, the CDR3 gives the full variable domain: DSGVTQTPKHLITATGQRVTLRCSPRSGDLSVYWYQQSLDQGLQFLIQYYNGEERAKGNILERFSAQQFPDLHSELNLSSLELGDSALYFCASSVGGLANYGYTFGSGTRLTVV.

Of note for this clone: Other DNA sequences within the sample encode an identical CDR3. This chain joins TRBV7-3 and TRBJ2-1, with 8 bases fitting TRBD2. The V gene's germline CDR1 is SGHTA and CDR2 FQGTGA. The CDR3 has 14 amino acids. V trimming: 3 bases; J trimming: 6 bases; junction bases outside the gene matches: 4. This CDR3 reads CASSLSGGANEQFF. As DNA, the CDR3 is TGTGCCAGCAGCTTGTCCGGGGGGGCCAATGAGCAGTTCTTC.

V usage is TRBV19 and J usage is TRBJ2-1, with 12 bases that match TRBD2. Germline V lookup: CDR1 LNHDA, CDR2 SQIVND (reference sequence). The CDR3 is made up of 15 amino acids. The V and J ends lost 3 bases and 9 bases, in that order; junction bases with no gene match: 6. For the CDR3, the DNA is TGTGCCAGTAGTATGGCTAGCGGGAGGGCCGTTGAGCAGTTCTTC. This sequence encodes CASSMASGRAVEQFF. Together with reference TRBV19 and TRBJ2-1, the CDR3 gives the full variable domain: DGGITQSPKYLFRKEGQNVTLSCEQNLNHDAMYWYRQDPGQGLRLIYYSQIVNDFQKGDIAEGYSVSREKKESFPLTVTSAQKNPTAFYLCASSMASGRAVEQFFGPGTRLTVL.

As DNA, the CDR3 is TGTGCCACCAGCGGTGGACAGGGGAGCGGTGCTGAAGCTTTCTTT. Its translation is CATSGGQGSGAEAFF. The rearrangement joins TRBV15 to TRBJ1-1, with TRBD1 matching 9 bases. The CDR3 length is 15 residues. Germline CDR1 LNHNV, CDR2 YYDKDF (reference sequence). With V trimmed by 5 bases and J by 6 bases, 10 bases remained unmatched.

This chain uses TRBV3-1 (or the pseudogene TRBV3-2) with TRBJ1-5, with D unresolved. Germline lookup yields CDR1 LGHDT and CDR2 YNNKEL (reference sequence). V was trimmed by 0 bases and J by 4 bases, leaving 7 bases between them. This CDR3 comprises 14 residues. For the CDR3, the DNA is TGTGCCAGCAGCCAAGAGGGAGCGAATCAGCCCCAGCATTTT. Translating gives CASSQEGANQPQHF.

The chain carries TRBV2 and TRBJ2-2; tentative D call: TRBD1 (8 bases). V was clipped by 4 bases and J by 6 bases, with 12 bases between them. The CDR3 length is 14 residues. The germline V gene has CDR1 SNHLY and CDR2 FYNNEI. CDR3: CASSGQGRAGELFF. The DNA of the CDR3 is TGTGCCAGCAGTGGACAGGGGAGGGCCGGGGAGCTGTTTTTT.

The gene calls are TRBV19 and TRBJ2-5; 9 bases fit TRBD2. The germline V gene has CDR1 LNHDA and CDR2 SQIVND (reference sequence). The V gene end was trimmed by 8 bases and the J gene end by 4 bases; junction bases not matched to a gene: 8. CDR3 length: 14 residues. The CDR3: CASAPGLALETQYF. The CDR3 DNA sequence: TGTGCCAGTGCACCGGGACTAGCCTTAGAGACCCAGTACTTC.

The chain couples TRBV18 to TRBJ2-1; TRBD2 matches at 11 bases. Per germline, CDR1 KGHSH and CDR2 LQKENI. This CDR3 contains 17 residues. V was clipped by 3 bases and J by 2 bases; unmatched bases: 6. CDR3 region: CASSPTLAGGTYNEQFF. For the CDR3, the DNA is TGTGCCAGCTCACCCACATTAGCGGGGGGGACCTACAATGAGCAGTTCTTC.

The chain carries TRBV24-1 and TRBJ1-5; tentative D call: TRBD1 (6 bases). V lost 6 bases, J lost 9 bases, and 11 bases lay in between. Per germline, CDR1 KGHDR and CDR2 SFDVKD. The CDR3 has 12 residues. CDR3 residues: CATSRQQGPQHF. CDR3 nucleotides: TGTGCCACCAGTAGACAACAGGGGCCCCAGCATTTT.

This chain links TRBV18 with TRBJ1-4, with unresolved D. V lost 1 base to trimming and J lost 2 bases, with 5 bases between them. In germline, CDR1 is KGHSH, CDR2 LQKENI. This CDR3 region has 14 residues. The DNA for the CDR3 is TGTGCCAGCTCACCACTACAGACTAATGAAAAACTGTTTTTT. Its translation is CASSPLQTNEKLFF.

CDR3 DNA: TGTGCCAGCAGCCAAGGGGCAGGGGTCGGGGAGCTGTTTTTT. Translated: CASSQGAGVGELFF. The chain couples TRBV3-1 (or the pseudogene TRBV3-2) to TRBJ2-2; D might be TRBD1 (6 bases). Germline CDR1 and CDR2: LGHDT and YNNKEL (reference sequence). The CDR3 covers 14 residues. Trimming took off 1 base at V and 7 bases at J, with 10 bases between the two ends.

This rearrangement joins TRBV7-2 to TRBJ2-7; 9 positions agree with TRBD2. The V gene's germline CDR1 is SGHTA and CDR2 FQGNSA. The trim removed 1 base at V and 6 bases at J, leaving 10 bases unmatched. The CDR3 runs 16 residues. The CDR3 region is CASSLGLAGGLFEQYF. CDR3 DNA sequence: TGTGCCAGCAGCTTAGGTCTGGCGGGAGGGCTCTTCGAGCAGTACTTC.

This sequence joins TRBV9 and TRBJ1-2, with D maybe TRBD1 (5 bases). Trimming cost V 2 bases and J 4 bases, with 12 bases left between them. CDR3 size: 14 residues. The germline V gene has CDR1 SGDLS and CDR2 YYNGEE. CDR3 nucleotides: TGTGCCAGCAGCGTCACCCAGGGAAGCTATGGCTACACCTTC. It translates to CASSVTQGSYGYTF.

V is TRBV7-9 and J is TRBJ1-6, with TRBD1 matching over 7 bases. The CDR3 loop spans 16 amino acids. CDR1 is SEHNR and CDR2 is FQNEAQ in the germline V gene (reference sequence). V dropped 5 bases and J dropped 7; count of bases not matched to a gene: 11. For the CDR3, the DNA is TGTGCCAGCAGCAATTCTGCCGGGACAGAGAATTCACCCCTCCACTTT. The encoded protein is CASSNSAGTENSPLHF. Full variable domain (rest looked up from reference TRBV7-9 and TRBJ1-6): DTGVSQNPRHKITKRGQNVTFRCDPISEHNRLYWYRQTLGQGPEFLTYFQNEAQLEKSRLLSDRFSAERPKGSFSTLEIQRTEQGDSAMYLCASSNSAGTENSPLHFGNGTRLTVT.

The gene calls are TRBV27 and TRBJ2-7, with D possibly matching TRBD1 (6 bases). The germline V and J ends were trimmed by 4 bases and 2 bases, with 18 bases remaining between them. CDR1 MNHEY and CDR2 SMNVEV come from the germline V gene (reference sequence). There are 16 residues in the CDR3. The CDR3 nucleotides read TGTGCCAGCAGTTCTCCGACCCGGGACAAGACCTACGAGCAGTACTTC. It yields the protein CASSSPTRDKTYEQYF.

The CDR3 reads CASSRASGRVDIQYF. CDR3 nucleotides: TGTGCCAGCAGCCGGGCTAGCGGGAGGGTCGACATTCAGTACTTC. This chain uses TRBV3-1 (or the pseudogene TRBV3-2) with TRBJ2-4, with TRBD2 matching 12 bases. With V trimmed by 4 bases and J by 8 bases, 6 bases remained unmatched. This CDR3 is built from 15 residues. In germline, CDR1 is LGHDT, CDR2 YNNKEL (reference sequence).

V is TRBV7-9 and J is TRBJ2-3; 7 nucleotides align to TRBD1. J was trimmed by 1 base and V by 3 bases; bases with no gene match: 4. In germline, CDR1 is SEHNR, CDR2 FQNEAQ (reference sequence). This CDR3 is 15 amino acids long. The CDR3 nucleotides read TGTGCCAGCAGCTTTCGGGACAGACGCACAGATACGCAGTATTTT. Translated: CASSFRDRRTDTQYF.